This T cell receptor (beta chain) was sequenced during a study of T-cell memory formation after mild COVID-19. UMIs and sample barcodes were carried by the TCR alpha and TCR beta cDNA libraries that 5'RACE produced using constant-segment primers. A single record per CDR3 protein comes from TCRdb applying MiXCR to the 5' RACE reads. Among about 210,000 distinct CDR3 sequences listed, 10% to 13% were seen once. The study's findings and limits: Memory sampled before infection contained some responding clones, suggesting cross-reactive memory joined. For contracting clones, CD4+ ones sat mainly in CM and EM, CD8+ in EMRA. In second-wave clones peaking day 37, SARS-CoV-2 specificity remained unconfirmed.

Germline V gives CDR1 ENHRY, CDR2 SYGVKD. This CDR3 contains 13 residues. Losses at the gene ends were 6 bases for V and 5 bases for J; bases not matched to a gene: 5. This clonotype came up a few times. Its specificity is not known. Sequencing used PBMCs or a T cell subset sorted from them (not recorded which). This TCR came from a man between 18 and 29 years old who had mild COVID-19 (a few samples of this study predate the infection). Cell type and time point are not known. This chain connects TRBV10-3 to TRBJ1-1; TRBD1 matches 8 bases. The CDR3 region is CAIRLTGGTEAFF. The DNA for the CDR3 is TGTGCCATCAGGTTAACAGGGGGGACTGAAGCTTTCTTT.